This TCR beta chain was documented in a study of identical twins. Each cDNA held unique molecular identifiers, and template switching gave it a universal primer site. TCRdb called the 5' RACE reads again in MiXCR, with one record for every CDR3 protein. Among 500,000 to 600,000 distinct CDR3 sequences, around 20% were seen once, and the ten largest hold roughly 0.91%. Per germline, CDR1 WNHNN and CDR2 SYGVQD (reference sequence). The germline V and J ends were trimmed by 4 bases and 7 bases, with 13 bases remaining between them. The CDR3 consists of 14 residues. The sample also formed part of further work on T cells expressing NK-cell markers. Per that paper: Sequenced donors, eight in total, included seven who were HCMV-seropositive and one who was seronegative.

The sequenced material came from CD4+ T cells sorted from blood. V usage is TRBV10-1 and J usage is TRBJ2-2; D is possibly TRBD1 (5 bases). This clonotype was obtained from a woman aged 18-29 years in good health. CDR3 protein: CASSVQGAYGELFF. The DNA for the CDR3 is TGCGCCAGCAGTGTTCAAGGGGCTTACGGGGAGCTGTTTTTT.